This T cell receptor beta chain was documented in a study of blood T cell repertoires in COVID-19. On the study more broadly: The United States, Italy and Spain supplied acute and convalescent COVID-19 samples. T cells, B-cell-depleted T cells, or PBMCs supplied cDNA or gDNA.

Participants were placed into cohorts based on the clinical history they reported. CDR3 length: 15 amino acids. Trimming at V came to 4 bases and at J to 5 bases, leaving 7 bases not matched to a gene. Germline CDR1 MGHDK, CDR2 SYGVNS. TCRdb's table, derived via immunoSEQ multiplex PCR, lists solely in-frame clones and lacks some. The table shows about 260,000 clones, with around 84% occurring only once. The chain is built from TRBV25-1 and TRBJ1-1; TRBD1 agrees at 10 bases. This TCR was sampled from a man aged 25 to 45 with acute COVID-19. Sequences were obtained from PBMCs or T cells enriched from blood (not recorded which). This chain's CDR3 is CASSAGQGVGTEAFF. The CDR3 nucleotides are TGTGCCAGCAGTGCAGGACAGGGGGTCGGGACTGAAGCTTTCTTT.